Each of the 13 T cell receptor beta chains below was sequenced from the same sample in a study of blood T cell repertoires in COVID-19. TCRdb's copy holds only in-frame clones and misses some; the assay was immunoSEQ multiplex PCR. The sample lists roughly 280,000 clones, about 89% seen once, with around 9% in the top ten. Specimen: peripheral blood. The receptor set was obtained from a man aged 40-49 years with active or convalescent COVID-19.

This clone was detected once. The rearrangement links TRBV20-1 to TRBJ1-2; D gene uncertain. V dropped 3 bases and J dropped 3 bases, with 5 bases sitting between them. This CDR3 comprises 11 residues. Per the germline V gene, CDR1 is DFQATT and CDR2 is SNEGSKA (reference sequence). This chain's CDR3 is CSASGDYGYTF. The CDR3 region has the DNA TGCAGTGCTAGCGGTGACTATGGCTACACCTTC.

The genes are TRBV27 and TRBJ2-2, with TRBD1 as a possible D gene (7 bases). Deletions cut 5 bases from V and 4 bases from J, with 11 bases between. The germline gives CDR1 MNHEY, CDR2 SMNVEV (reference sequence). The CDR3 sequence is 14 residues long. CDR3 DNA: TGTGCCAGCAGTCATCAGGGGGGCACCGGGGAGCTGTTTTTT. Residues: CASSHQGGTGELFF.

V usage is TRBV5-4 and J usage is TRBJ1-2; 8 bases fit TRBD1. In germline, CDR1 is SGHNT, CDR2 YYREEE (reference sequence). Trimming removed 4 bases from V and 4 bases from J; junction bases left unmatched: 9. The length of the CDR3 is 15 residues. This CDR3 is CASSSGQGQGYGYTF. As DNA, the CDR3 is TGTGCCAGCAGCAGCGGACAGGGTCAGGGCTATGGCTACACCTTC.

J is TRBJ2-1 and V is TRBV3-1 (or the pseudogene TRBV3-2); no reliable D call. Trimming took 4 bases from V and 3 from J, leaving 4 bases between them. The CDR3 runs 12 residues. Per the germline V gene, CDR1 is LGHDT and CDR2 is YNNKEL (reference sequence). The CDR3 is CASSRSYNEQFF. CDR3 DNA sequence: TGTGCCAGCAGCCGCAGCTACAATGAGCAGTTCTTC.

This chain uses TRBV29-1 with TRBJ1-1; TRBD1 matches 11 bases. The germline V gene has CDR1 SQVTM and CDR2 ANQGSEA. The ends lost 6 bases at V and 6 bases at J; junction bases unmatched: 6. The CDR3 loop spans 13 amino acids. CDR3 bases: TGCAGCGTCTCAGGGACAGGGGGGGCTGAAGCTTTCTTT. Its protein is CSVSGTGGAEAFF.

The genes are TRBV6-5 and TRBJ1-4; a possible D gene is TRBD1 (5 bases). Germline CDR1 is MNHEY and CDR2 is SVGAGI. The CDR3 sequence is 15 residues long. Trimming cost V 2 bases and J 4 bases, with 11 bases left between them. CDR3 sequence reads: CASSYGGGNNEKLFF. As DNA, the CDR3 is TGTGCCAGCAGTTACGGCGGGGGAAATAATGAAAAACTGTTTTTT.

This clone was counted only a few times. The V and J genes are TRBV7-9 and TRBJ1-2; 7 positions match TRBD1. The CDR3 sequence is 14 residues long. Germline V gene sequence: CDR1 SEHNR, CDR2 FQNEAQ (reference sequence). V gave up 0 bases and J gave up 9 bases; unmatched junction bases: 7. CDR3 sequence (DNA): TGTGCCAGCAGCTTAGCCCGACAGGGAGAAAGCTACACCTTC. As protein: CASSLARQGESYTF.

The J gene is TRBJ1-4, the V gene TRBV14; 7 bases line up with TRBD1. CDR1 and CDR2 (germline): SGHDN, FVKESK. This CDR3 contains 15 residues. V gave up 1 base and J gave up 7 bases; unmatched junction bases: 6. The CDR3 loop reads CASSQGSGGGEKLFF. For the CDR3, the DNA is TGTGCCAGCAGCCAAGGGTCAGGGGGTGGTGAAAAACTGTTTTTT.

The chain combines TRBV28 with TRBJ1-3; tentatively, D is TRBD1 (6 bases). V was clipped by 6 bases and J by 2 bases, with 11 bases between them. Germline assignment: CDR1 MDHEN and CDR2 SYDVKM. The CDR3 runs 14 residues. This CDR3 reads CASRYRQAGNTIYF. The CDR3 DNA follows: TGTGCCAGCAGGTACCGACAGGCTGGAAACACCATATATTTT.

The genes are TRBV9 and TRBJ2-4, with TRBD2 matching over 8 bases. The germline V gene encodes CDR1 SGDLS and CDR2 YYNGEE. CDR3 size: 15 residues. The V and J ends lost 4 bases and 6 bases, in that order; junction bases with no gene match: 9. CDR3 nucleotide sequence: TGTGCCAGCAGCACCCGGGAGGGTCGAAGAAACATTCAGTACTTC. Translated: CASSTREGRRNIQYF.

The chain couples TRBV9 to TRBJ2-2; D possibly corresponds to TRBD1 (6 bases). The germline CDR1 and CDR2 sequences are SGDLS and YYNGEE. Trimming shortened V by 0 bases and J by 1 base, and 13 bases separated the two germline ends. The CDR3 consists of 17 residues. As DNA, the CDR3 is TGTGCCAGCAGCGTAGATTTTGTAGGGGGGAACACCGGGGAGCTGTTTTTT. It yields the protein CASSVDFVGGNTGELFF.

This clone was observed a handful of times. The chain employs TRBV5-1 and TRBJ1-2; D gene uncertain. Trimming stripped 0 bases from V and 5 bases from J, with 14 bases between. CDR3 length: 15 amino acids. Germline V gives CDR1 SGHRS, CDR2 YFSETQ. The CDR3 region is CASSLAPGFGYGYTF. The CDR3 DNA sequence: TGCGCCAGCAGCTTGGCCCCGGGGTTTGGGTATGGCTACACCTTC.

CDR3 in DNA: TGTGCCAGCAGCCAAGATCTAGGTGCGGGGGCCATAGATACGCAGTATTTT. It is translated as CASSQDLGAGAIDTQYF. The chain carries TRBV3-1 (or the pseudogene TRBV3-2) and TRBJ2-3; the D gene is possibly TRBD2 (7 bases). The germline CDR1 and CDR2 sequences are LGHDT and YNNKEL (reference sequence). The V and J ends lost 0 bases and 5 bases respectively, with 18 bases between them. The CDR3 extends over 17 amino acids.